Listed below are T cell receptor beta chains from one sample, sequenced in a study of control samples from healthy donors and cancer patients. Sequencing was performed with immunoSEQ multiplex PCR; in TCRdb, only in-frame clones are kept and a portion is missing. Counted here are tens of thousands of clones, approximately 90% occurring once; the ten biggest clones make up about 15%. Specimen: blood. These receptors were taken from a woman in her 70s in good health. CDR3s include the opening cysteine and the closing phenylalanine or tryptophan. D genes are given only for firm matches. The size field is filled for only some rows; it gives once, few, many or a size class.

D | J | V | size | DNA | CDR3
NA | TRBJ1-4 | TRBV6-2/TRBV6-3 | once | TGTGCCAGCAGTTACTCAAAAAATGAGAGGGCTGAAAAACTGTTTTTT | CASSYSKNERAEKLFF
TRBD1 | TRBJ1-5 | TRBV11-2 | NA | TGTGCCAGCAGTCCAACTGGGGACAGGGTCAATCAGCCCCAGCATTTT | CASSPTGDRVNQPQHF
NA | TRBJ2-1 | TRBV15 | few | TGTGCCACCAGCAGAGATCTGGGGGGCCGATCAAATGAGCAGTTCTTC | CATSRDLGGRSNEQFF
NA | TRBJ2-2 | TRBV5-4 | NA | TGTGCCAGCAGCTTGATTTCGGTTACCGGGGAGCTGTTTTTT | CASSLISVTGELFF
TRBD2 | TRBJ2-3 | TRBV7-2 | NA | TGTGCCAGCTCCCGGGGGGGGACTTCAGATACGCAGTATTTT | CASSRGGTSDTQYF
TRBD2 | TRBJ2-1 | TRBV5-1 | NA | TGCGCCAGCACTACATATGTGGGTAGCGGGGGTTTGAGCTCCTACAATGAGCAGTTCTTC | CASTTYVGSGGLSSYNEQFF
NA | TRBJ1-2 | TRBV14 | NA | TGTGCCAGCAGTCCAGGGCATGGCTACACCTTC | CASSPGHGYTF
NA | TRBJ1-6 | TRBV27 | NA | TGTGCCAGCAGTTTATCGATCGGGGAAAATCCCAATTCACCCCTCCACTTT | CASSLSIGENPNSPLHF
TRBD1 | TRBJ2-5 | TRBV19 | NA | TGTGCCAGTAGTATTGGACAGGGGGCAGAGACCCAGTACTTC | CASSIGQGAETQYF
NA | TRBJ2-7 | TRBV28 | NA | TGTGCCAGCAGTATCGGGGGGCCATACTACGAGCAGTACTTC | CASSIGGPYYEQYF
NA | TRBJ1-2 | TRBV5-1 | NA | TGCGCCAGCAGCCCTTTGGGGGCAGCGCAAGGGATGGATGGCTACACCTTC | CASSPLGAAQGMDGYTF
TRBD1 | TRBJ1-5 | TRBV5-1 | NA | TGCGCCAGCAGCCTATACCCGGACAGGGAACAGCCCCAGCATTTT | CASSLYPDREQPQHF
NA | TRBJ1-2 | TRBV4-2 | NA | TGTGCCAGCAGCCAAGAGCCCGCAAACCCTTATGGCTACACCTTC | CASSQEPANPYGYTF
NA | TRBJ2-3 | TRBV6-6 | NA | TGTGCCAGCTGGCCAGCGCTTGACACAGATACGCAGTATTTT | CASWPALDTDTQYF
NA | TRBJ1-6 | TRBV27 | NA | TGTGCCAGCAAGTGGGGCGTTGATTCACCCCTCCACTTT | CASKWGVDSPLHF
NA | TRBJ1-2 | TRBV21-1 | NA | TGTGCCAGCAGCCCCACCCCGGAGGGGGCCCCATATGGCTACACCTTC | CASSPTPEGAPYGYTF
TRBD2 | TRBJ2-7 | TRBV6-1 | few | TGTGCCAGCAGTGCCTTAGCGGGGGTGAGCTCCTACGAGCAGTACTTC | CASSALAGVSSYEQYF
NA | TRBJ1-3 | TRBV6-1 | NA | TGTGCCAGCAGTGAAGTCTCCGCGTTTGGAGGAAACACCATATATTTT | CASSEVSAFGGNTIYF
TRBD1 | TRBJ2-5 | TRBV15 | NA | TGTGCCACCAGCACCGGGACAGGGGGCGGAGAGACCCAGTACTTC | CATSTGTGGGETQYF
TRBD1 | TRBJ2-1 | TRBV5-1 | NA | TGCGCCAGCAGCTTACAGGGGGAGGTATACAATGAGCAGTTCTTC | CASSLQGEVYNEQFF
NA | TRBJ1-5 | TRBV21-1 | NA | TGTGCCAGCAGCCCCGCCGGGACACCTAATCAGCCCCAGCATTTT | CASSPAGTPNQPQHF
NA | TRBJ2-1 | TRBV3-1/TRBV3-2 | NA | TGTGCCAGCAGCTCCAGAAGGTCATCCCCGGCCTACAATGAGCAGTTCTTC | CASSSRRSSPAYNEQFF
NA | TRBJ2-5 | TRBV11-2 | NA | TGTGCCAGCAGCTTATTGGGCTCTCTCCCTCAAGAGACCCAGTACTTC | CASSLLGSLPQETQYF
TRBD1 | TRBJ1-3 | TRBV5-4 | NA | TGTGCCAGCAGCTTACAACAGGGGGCGATATATACTGGAAACACCATATATTTT | CASSLQQGAIYTGNTIYF
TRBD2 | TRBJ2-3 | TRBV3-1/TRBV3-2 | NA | TGTGCCAGCACCGGACTAGCGGGAGGAAGCACAGATACGCAGTATTTT | CASTGLAGGSTDTQYF
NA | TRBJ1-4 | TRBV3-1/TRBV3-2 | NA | TGTGCCAGCGGACCGGCGAGTGAAAAACTGTTTTTT | CASGPASEKLFF
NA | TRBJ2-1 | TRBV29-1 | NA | TGCAGCGTTGATGGACTTTACAATGAGCAGTTCTTC | CSVDGLYNEQFF
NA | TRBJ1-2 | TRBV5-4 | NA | TGTGCCAGCAGCTTGGGTGGAGGCGGAGCGTATGGCTACACCTTC | CASSLGGGGAYGYTF
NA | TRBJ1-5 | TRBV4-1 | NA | TGCGCCAGCAGCCAAGAGCCGGGCATCAATCAGCCCCAGCATTTT | CASSQEPGINQPQHF
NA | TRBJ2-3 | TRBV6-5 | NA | TGTGCCAGCAAACCCCCAATCGCCTTCACAGATACGCAGTATTTT | CASKPPIAFTDTQYF
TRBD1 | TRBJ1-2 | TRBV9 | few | TGTGCCAGCACCCTCGGACAGGACAACTATGGCTACACCTTC | CASTLGQDNYGYTF
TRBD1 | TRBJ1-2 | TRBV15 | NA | TGTGCCACCAGCAGAGATCGGCGGAGGGGGCTACATGGCTACACCTTC | CATSRDRRRGLHGYTF
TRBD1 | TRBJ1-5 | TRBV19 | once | TGTGCCACCGGGACAGGGCCGGCCCAGCCCCAGCATTTT | CATGTGPAQPQHF
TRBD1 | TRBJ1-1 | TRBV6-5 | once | TGTGCCAGCAGTACAGGGGAGAGAGCTTTCTTT | CASSTGERAFF
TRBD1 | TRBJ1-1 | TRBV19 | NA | TGTGCCAGTAGTAGCCTCCAGGGGGGAACTGAAGCTTTCTTT | CASSSLQGGTEAFF
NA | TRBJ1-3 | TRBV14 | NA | TGTGCCAGCAGCCCTTTCGGGGGCACCGACACAAACACCATATATTTT | CASSPFGGTDTNTIYF
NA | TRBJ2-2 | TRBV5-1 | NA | TGCGCCAGCAGAGGGCAGGGGAACACCGGGGAGCTGTTTTTT | CASRGQGNTGELFF
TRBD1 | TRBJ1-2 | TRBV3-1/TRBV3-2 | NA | TGTGCCAGCAGCCAAGAAGGGACAGGGGGCGGCTACACCTTC | CASSQEGTGGGYTF
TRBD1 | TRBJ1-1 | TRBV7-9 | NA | TGTGCCAGCAGCTCCCCAGGGGGCTCAAACACTGAAGCTTTCTTT | CASSSPGGSNTEAFF
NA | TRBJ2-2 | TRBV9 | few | TGTGCCAGCAGCGTACAAAACACCGGGGAGCTGTTTTTT | CASSVQNTGELFF
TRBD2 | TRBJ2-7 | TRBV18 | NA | TGTGCCAGCTCACCGACCGGGACTAGCGGGAGGGTGGGTTTCTACGAGCAGTACTTC | CASSPTGTSGRVGFYEQYF
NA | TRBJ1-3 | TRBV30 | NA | TGTGCCTGGAGCCCATCTGCAGGAAACACCATATATTTT | CAWSPSAGNTIYF
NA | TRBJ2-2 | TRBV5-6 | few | TGTGCCAGCAGCTTGACGGAGTCGTATACCGGGGAGCTGTTTTTT | CASSLTESYTGELFF
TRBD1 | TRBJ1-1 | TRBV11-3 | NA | TGTGCCAGCAGCCTGGACAGGGACCGTGAAGCTTTCTTT | CASSLDRDREAFF
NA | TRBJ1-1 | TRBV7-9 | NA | TGTGCCAGCAGGCCTGGACAGCCCATGAACACTGAAGCTTTCTTT | CASRPGQPMNTEAFF
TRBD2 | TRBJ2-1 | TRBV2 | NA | TGTGCCAGCCGCCCCCGGTCCTCGGGGGGGCAGGAAAATGAGCAGTTCTTC | CASRPRSSGGQENEQFF
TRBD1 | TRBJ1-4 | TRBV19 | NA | TGTGCCACAGCGAATCTGGGACAGCATAATGAAAAACTGTTTTTT | CATANLGQHNEKLFF
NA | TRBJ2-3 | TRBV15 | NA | TGTGCCACCAGCATTGACGCGAGCACAGATACGCAGTATTTT | CATSIDASTDTQYF
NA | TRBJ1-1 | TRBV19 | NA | TGTGCCAGTACCAATCTTTTAGGGGGGGCCCTATCTGAAGCTTTCTTT | CASTNLLGGALSEAFF
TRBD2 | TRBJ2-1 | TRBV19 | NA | TGTGCCAGTAGTAGGGGGGGCTCCTACAATGAGCAGTTCTTC | CASSRGGSYNEQFF
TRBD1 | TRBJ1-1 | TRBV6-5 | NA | TGTGCCAGCAGTTACTCACCCCGGGACAGCACACAAGCTTTCTTT | CASSYSPRDSTQAFF